This TCR beta chain is from a study of cytomegalovirus exposure and HLA in healthy donors. A word on this clone: Its antigen is not known.

PCR was performed using 60 Vbeta and 13 Jbeta primers. Profiling relied on immunoSEQ multiplex PCR, and the TCRdb table lists in-frame clones only, not all of them. The sample spans about 38,000 clones; the ten largest clones claim approximately 10%. Study-level points and caveats: It was reported that TCR beta sequences correctly inferred the HLA-A and HLA-B alleles for most subjects. Around 160 TCR beta chains were listed as cytomegalovirus-associated.

The CDR3 is made up of 14 amino acids. Trimming removed 0 bases at V and 4 bases at J, with 7 bases between. Germline-derived CDR1 and CDR2 are SNHLY and FYNNEI. Sequencing was carried out using PBMCs. The genes are TRBV2 and TRBJ1-5; possible D gene TRBD1, 5 bases. The sequence was collected from a man aged 35-49 years in good health and CMV-seropositive. CDR3 loop: CASSEAYRNQPQHF. The CDR3 bases are TGTGCCAGCAGTGAAGCTTACAGGAATCAGCCCCAGCATTTT.